One and the same sample provided the 27 T cell receptor beta chains below, sequenced in a study of tumor and adjacent non-tumor tissue in lung cancer. A modified ARM-PCR protocol with three rounds of nested PCR amplified TCRbeta. TCRdb processed the multiplex PCR reads anew with MiXCR; each CDR3 protein has one entry. The data show tens of thousands of distinct CDR3 sequences, 67% seen once. RNA was extracted from bulk tissue without any cell sorting. The sequencing input was lung tumor tissue. Every receptor here comes from a man in his sixties with non-small cell lung cancer.

The rearrangement links TRBV12-3 or TRBV12-4 to TRBJ2-1; 10 bases are shared with TRBD2. The CDR3 is 17 residues long. The V gene end was trimmed by 5 bases and the J gene end by 2 bases; junction bases not matched to a gene: 9. The CDR3 region has the DNA TGTGCCAGCAGTCCTCGGCGGACTAGCGGTACCTACAATGAGCAGTTCTTC. This encodes CASSPRRTSGTYNEQFF.

About this clonotype itself: An end of the junction differs from the germline gene, which may be a read error. The chain uses TRBV6-2 or TRBV6-3 and TRBJ2-2; 8 bases match TRBD2. The CDR3 sequence is 16 residues long. The germline CDR1 and CDR2 sequences are MNHEY and SVGEGT. The CDR3 DNA follows: TGTGCCAGTAGTCTCCGACTAGCGTGGGACACCGGGGAGCTTTTTTTT. It is translated as CASSLRLAWDTGELFF.

This clonotype was counted only a few times. With a much larger clone just one base away, this may be a read error. J is TRBJ1-4 and V is TRBV5-6, with D perhaps TRBD1 (5 bases). Germline CDR1 is SGHDT and CDR2 is YYEEEE. The CDR3 is made up of 14 amino acids. DNA of the CDR3: TGTGCCATCAGCTACGGGGGGGGGAATGAAAAACTGTTTTTT. Amino acid sequence: CAISYGGGNEKLFF.

The J gene is TRBJ2-5, the V gene TRBV25-1; D possibly uses TRBD1 or TRBD2 (5 bases each). Germline V lookup: CDR1 MGHDK, CDR2 SYGVNS. The CDR3 totals 15 residues. The V end lost 1 base, the J end lost 5 bases, and 14 bases lay between the germline ends. Here the CDR3 DNA reads TGTGCCAGCAGTGAATTGGGAGAGGGGAAGGAGACCCAGTACTTC. Its protein product is CASSELGEGKETQYF.

A note on this clonotype: A junction end diverges from the germline sequence, so it may reflect a read error. The chain joins TRBV4-2 to TRBJ1-5; no clear D gene. CDR3 length: 13 amino acids. In germline, CDR1 is LGHNA, CDR2 YNFKEQ. The CDR3 DNA reads as TGCGCCAGCAGCCAAGATTTGGGAAGAACCCAGCATTTT. This sequence encodes CASSQDLGRTQHF.

As regards this clonotype: The junction departs from the called germline gene at one end, perhaps through a read error. The chain is built from TRBV6-1 and TRBJ2-1; D may be TRBD2 (6 bases). CDR3 length: 14 amino acids. CDR1 is MNHNS and CDR2 is SASEGT in the germline V gene. The CDR3, as DNA: TGTGCCAGCAGCAAAGGGGACGGGGGAAATGAACAGTTCTTC. The encoded protein is CASSKGDGGNEQFF.

About this clonotype: Compared with germline, one end of the junction differs, possibly owing to a read error. The chain joins TRBV11-3 to TRBJ2-5; D may match TRBD1 or TRBD2 (5 bases each). CDR1 is SGHNT, CDR2 YENEEA, per germline. This CDR3 is 14 amino acids long. CDR3 amino acids: CASSLRGGDEIQYF. CDR3 coding DNA: TGCGCCAGCAGCCTCCGAGGTGGGGACGAGATCCAGTACTTC.

On this clonotype itself: The junction and the germline gene differ at one end; a read error may be behind it. The chain combines TRBV10-3 with TRBJ2-5; 8 nucleotides agree with TRBD1. Germline loops: CDR1 ENHRY, CDR2 SYGVKD. This CDR3 is 17 amino acids long. CDR3: CAISETGPRTGSETQYF. CDR3 DNA: TGTGCCATAAGTGAGACTGGTCCGAGGACAGGGTCAGAGACCCAGTACTTC.

The CDR3 loop reads CAIRAGQTQETQYF. The CDR3 DNA reads TGTGCCATCAGGGCGGGACAGACCCAAGAGACCCAGTACTTC. The V gene is TRBV10-3, the J gene TRBJ2-5; weak D call: TRBD1 (7 bases). The CDR3 extends over 14 amino acids. V was pared by 6 bases and J by 1 base, with 12 bases between. The germline CDR1 and CDR2 sequences are ENHRY and SYGVKD.

Relative to its sample, this clonotype is medium-sized. The chain employs TRBV11-2 and TRBJ2-6; TRBD1 or TRBD2 may be the D gene (5 bases each). Between the trimmed V and J ends, which lost 5 bases and 2 bases, there was a span of 7 bases. Germline lookup yields CDR1 SGHAT and CDR2 FQNNGV. This CDR3 spans 14 amino acids. CDR3 coding DNA: TGTGCCAGCAGCACGGGGCCTGGGGCCAACGTCCTGACTTTC. It is translated as CASSTGPGANVLTF. The full variable domain, its missing parts supplied by reference TRBV11-2 and TRBJ2-6, is EAGVAQSPRYKIIEKRQSVAFWCNPISGHATLYWYQQILGQGPKLLIQFQNNGVVDDSQLPKDRFSAERLKGVDSTLKIQPAKLEDSAVYLCASSTGPGANVLTFGAGSRLTVL.

Notes on this clonotype: An end of the junction differs from the germline gene, which may be a read error. This chain joins TRBV11-3 and TRBJ2-1; 14 nucleotides match TRBD2. This CDR3 contains 15 residues. CDR1 is SGHNT and CDR2 is YENEEA in the germline V gene. The CDR3 nucleotides read TGTGCCATCAGCCGCGGGACTAGCGGGAGCCATGGGCAGTTCTTC. As protein: CAISRGTSGSHGQFF.

This clonotype was detected only once. An end of the junction does not agree with germline; a read error may underlie this. The rearrangement links TRBV11-3 to TRBJ2-5, with a weak D call TRBD2 (6 bases). Per germline, CDR1 SGHNT and CDR2 YENEEA. CDR3 length equals 14 residues. The CDR3 DNA is TGTGCCAGCAGCCTAAATGGAGGGAAAGAGACCAAGTACTTC. Encoded protein: CASSLNGGKETKYF.

This clonotype was seen a handful of times. This rearrangement joins TRBV28 to TRBJ2-1; the match to TRBD2 covers 9 bases. The V gene's germline CDR1 is MDHEN and CDR2 SYDVKM. CDR3 length equals 15 residues. Germline trimming cut 5 bases from V and 7 bases from J; bases unmatched to any gene: 9. The CDR3 nucleotides read TGTGCCAGCAGTCCAGGGAGCGGGAGGAGGAATGAGCAGTTCTTC. Protein: CASSPGSGRRNEQFF.

There are many counts of this clonotype. The chain is built from TRBV6-1 and TRBJ2-1; D call uncertain. The V and J ends lost 3 bases and 0 bases respectively, with 12 bases between them. The CDR3 loop spans 16 amino acids. The V gene's germline CDR1 is MNHNS and CDR2 SASEGT. The CDR3 loop reads CASSDLGKSSYNEQFF. The CDR3 DNA reads as TGTGCCAGCAGTGATCTTGGCAAATCCTCCTACAATGAGCAGTTCTTC.

The sample holds a few counts of this clonotype. This chain uses TRBV11-3 with TRBJ2-1, with no clear D. Per germline, CDR1 SGHNT and CDR2 YENEEA. The CDR3 covers 11 residues. Trimming took 0 bases from V and 16 from J, leaving 10 bases between them. The CDR3 reads CASSLEVDQFF. The CDR3 DNA reads TGTGCCAGCAGCTTAGAGGTTGATCAATTCTTC.

Regarding this clonotype: Compared with germline, one end of the junction differs, possibly owing to a read error. This chain links TRBV7-9 with TRBJ1-1; D unclear. From germline, CDR1 is SEHNR and CDR2 FQNEAQ (reference sequence). This CDR3 spans 13 amino acids. In nucleotides, the CDR3 is TGTGCCATCAGCTCAGAAGGAGGCACTGAAGCTTTCTTT. Its translation is CAISSEGGTEAFF.

The chain recombines TRBV28 with TRBJ2-3; TRBD2 is a possible D gene (6 bases). Trimming took 7 bases from V and 4 from J, leaving 18 bases between them. This CDR3 has 15 residues. Germline loops: CDR1 MDHEN, CDR2 SYDVKM. The CDR3 coding sequence is TGTGCCAGCATCCAGCGGGTTACGAGCCCAGATACGCAGTATTTT. It translates to CASIQRVTSPDTQYF. Together with reference TRBV28 and TRBJ2-3, the CDR3 gives the full variable domain: DVKVTQSSRYLVKRTGEKVFLECVQDMDHENMFWYRQDPGLGLRLIYFSYDVKMKEKGDIPEGYSVSREKKERFSLILESASTNQTSMYLCASIQRVTSPDTQYFGPGTRLTVL.

Concerning this clonotype itself: An end of the junction does not agree with germline; a read error may underlie this. The V gene is TRBV6-5, the J gene TRBJ1-1; D not resolved. Germline CDR1 reads MNHEY; CDR2 reads SVGAGI. The CDR3 runs to 15 residues. The CDR3 loop is CASSYSGEGDTEAFF. CDR3 coding DNA: TGTGCTAGCAGTTACTCGGGAGAGGGCGACACTGAAGCTTTCTTT.

Note on this clonotype: One end of the junction fails to match germline, which may point to a read error. The chain joins TRBV6-2 or TRBV6-3 to TRBJ2-7; D possibly corresponds to TRBD1 (6 bases). Germline CDR1 and CDR2: MNHEY and SVGEGT. The CDR3 length is 13 residues. CDR3 nucleotides: TGTGGCAGCAGTTATACAACAGGGTACGAGCAGTACTTC. Its protein is CGSSYTTGYEQYF.

This sequence joins TRBV29-1 and TRBJ2-5; either TRBD1 or TRBD2 may supply D (5 bases each). CDR3 length: 13 amino acids. The V gene lost 7 bases and the J gene lost 1 base, with 13 bases spanning the gap. Germline CDR1 SQVTM, CDR2 ANQGSEA. CDR3 coding DNA: TGCAGCGCATGGGGACGTATCCAAGAGACCCAGTACTTC. It encodes CSAWGRIQETQYF.

Worth noting for this clonotype: One end of the junction fails to match germline, which may point to a read error. This chain links TRBV29-1 with TRBJ2-7; tentative D call: TRBD2 (5 bases). This CDR3 region has 12 residues. Germline assignment: CDR1 SQVTM and CDR2 ANQGSEA. CDR3 sequence reads: CSVKIGGYEQYF. The CDR3 DNA reads TGCAGCGTCAAGATAGGCGGGTACGAACAGTACTTC.

This clonotype has a single count. V and J are TRBV19 and TRBJ2-1; D uncertain. CDR1 LNHDA and CDR2 SQIVND come from the germline V gene (reference sequence). The CDR3 is 17 residues long. The V and J ends lost 7 bases and 0 bases respectively, with 19 bases between them. Here the CDR3 reads CASTQWGGRSSYNEQFF. The DNA for the CDR3 is TGTGCCAGTACCCAATGGGGTGGACGCAGCTCCTACAATGAGCAGTTCTTC.

The V call is TRBV10-3, the J call TRBJ2-7, with unresolved D. CDR1 is ENHRY, CDR2 SYGVKD, per germline. The CDR3 length is 11 residues. CDR3 loop: CCAQTSYEQYF. The CDR3 DNA sequence: TGTTGCGCACAAACCTCTTACGAGCAGTACTTC.

With respect to this clonotype: The junction differs from germline at one of its ends, possibly a read error. The rearrangement joins TRBV11-2 to TRBJ2-7, with D perhaps matching TRBD1 or TRBD2 (5 bases each). The CDR3 is 15 amino acids. From germline, CDR1 is SGHAT and CDR2 FQNNGV. The CDR3 loop reads CASSPPDWGSYEQYF. CDR3 in DNA: TGTGCCAGCAGCCCGCCTGACTGGGGGTCCTACGAACAGTACTTC.

This clonotype has only one observation. This is likely a read error, given that the CDR3 carries no conserved phenylalanine or tryptophan at its end. V gene TRBV4-2 combines with J gene TRBJ1-1; D is ambiguous. The germline CDR1 and CDR2 sequences are LGHNA and YNFKEQ. The CDR3 spans 15 residues. The CDR3: CASGQHGDRSTEAFL. CDR3 nucleotide sequence: TGTGCCAGCGGCCAACATGGGGATAGAAGTACTGAGGCTTTCCTT.

This chain connects TRBV11-1 to TRBJ2-1; TRBD2 aligns across 9 bases. The CDR3 totals 16 residues. CDR1 and CDR2 (germline): SGHAT, FQDESV (reference sequence). The ends lost 9 bases at V and 3 bases at J; junction bases unmatched: 12. CDR3 sequence: CARCPTLAGDYNEQFF. For the CDR3, the DNA is TGTGCCAGATGCCCCACATTAGCGGGAGACTACAATGAGCAGTTCTTC.

As to this clonotype: With a much larger clone just one base away, this may be a read error. The rearrangement links TRBV20-1 to TRBJ1-2; D uncertain. CDR1 is DFQATT, CDR2 SNEGSKA, per germline (reference sequence). CDR3 size: 12 residues. The V gene lost 4 bases and the J gene lost 4 bases, with 10 bases spanning the gap. This chain's CDR3 is CSAIILTYGYTF. The CDR3 coding sequence is TGCAGTGCTATAATTTTAACCTATGGCTACACCTTC.